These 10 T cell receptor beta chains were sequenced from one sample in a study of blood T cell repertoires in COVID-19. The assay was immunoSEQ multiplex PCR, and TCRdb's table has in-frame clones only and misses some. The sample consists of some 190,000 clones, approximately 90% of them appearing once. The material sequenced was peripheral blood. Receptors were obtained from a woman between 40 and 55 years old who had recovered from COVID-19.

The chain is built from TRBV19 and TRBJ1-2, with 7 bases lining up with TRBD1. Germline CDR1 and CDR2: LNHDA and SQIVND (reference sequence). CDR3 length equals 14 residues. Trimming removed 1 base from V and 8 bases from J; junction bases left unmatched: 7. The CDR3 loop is CASSIADRVSGYTF. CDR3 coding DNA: TGTGCCAGTAGTATAGCCGACAGGGTATCGGGCTACACCTTC.

CDR3 nucleotide sequence: TGTGCCAGCAGCCAAGAGGCTAGCGGGAATGTAGATACGCAGTATTTT. This codes for CASSQEASGNVDTQYF. The chain recombines TRBV3-1 (or the pseudogene TRBV3-2) with TRBJ2-3, with 9 bases aligning to TRBD2. V shed 0 bases, J shed 5 bases, and the junction held 6 bases outside the gene matches. Germline CDR1 LGHDT, CDR2 YNNKEL (reference sequence). The CDR3 spans 16 residues.

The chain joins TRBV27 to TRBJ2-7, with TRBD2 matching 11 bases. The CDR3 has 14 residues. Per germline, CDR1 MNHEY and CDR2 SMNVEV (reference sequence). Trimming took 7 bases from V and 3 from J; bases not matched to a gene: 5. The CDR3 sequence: CASTLAGGNYEQYF. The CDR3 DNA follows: TGTGCCAGCACCCTAGCGGGAGGAAACTACGAGCAGTACTTC.

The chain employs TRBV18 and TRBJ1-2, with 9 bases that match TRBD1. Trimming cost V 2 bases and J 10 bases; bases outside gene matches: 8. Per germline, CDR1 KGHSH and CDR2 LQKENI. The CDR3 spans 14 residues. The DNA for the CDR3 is TGTGCCAGCTCACCAGGGACAGGGAGGCGATTCTACACCTTC. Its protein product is CASSPGTGRRFYTF.

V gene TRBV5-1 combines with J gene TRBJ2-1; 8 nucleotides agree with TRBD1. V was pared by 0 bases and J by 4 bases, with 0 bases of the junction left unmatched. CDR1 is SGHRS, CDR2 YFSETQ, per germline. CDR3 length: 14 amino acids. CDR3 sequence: CASSLDRGYNEQFF. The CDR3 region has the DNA TGCGCCAGCAGCTTGGACAGGGGGTACAATGAGCAGTTCTTC.

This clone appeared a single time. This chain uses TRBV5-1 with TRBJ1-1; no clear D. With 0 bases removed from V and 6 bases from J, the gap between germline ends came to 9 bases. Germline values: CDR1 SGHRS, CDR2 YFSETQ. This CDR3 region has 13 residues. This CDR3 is CASSLDINAEAFF. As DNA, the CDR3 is TGCGCCAGCAGCTTGGACATTAACGCTGAAGCTTTCTTT.

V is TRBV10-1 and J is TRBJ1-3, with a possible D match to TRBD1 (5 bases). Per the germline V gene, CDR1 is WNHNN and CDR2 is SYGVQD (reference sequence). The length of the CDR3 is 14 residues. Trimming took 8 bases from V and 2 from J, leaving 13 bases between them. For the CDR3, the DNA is TGCGCCAGCCCAAAGGGGTGGGCTGGAAACACCATATATTTT. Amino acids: CASPKGWAGNTIYF.

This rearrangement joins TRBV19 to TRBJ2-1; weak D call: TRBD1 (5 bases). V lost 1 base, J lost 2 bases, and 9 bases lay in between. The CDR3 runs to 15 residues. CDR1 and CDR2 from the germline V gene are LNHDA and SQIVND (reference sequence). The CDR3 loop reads CASSIGWGTYNEQFF. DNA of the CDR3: TGTGCCAGTAGTATAGGCTGGGGCACCTACAATGAGCAGTTCTTC.

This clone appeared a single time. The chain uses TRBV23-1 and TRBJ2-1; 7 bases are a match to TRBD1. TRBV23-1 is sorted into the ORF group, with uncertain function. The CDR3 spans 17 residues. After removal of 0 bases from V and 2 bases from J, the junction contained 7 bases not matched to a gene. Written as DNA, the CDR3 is TGCGCCAGCAGTCAATCGCGACCCAGGGGGACCTACAATGAGCAGTTCTTC. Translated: CASSQSRPRGTYNEQFF.

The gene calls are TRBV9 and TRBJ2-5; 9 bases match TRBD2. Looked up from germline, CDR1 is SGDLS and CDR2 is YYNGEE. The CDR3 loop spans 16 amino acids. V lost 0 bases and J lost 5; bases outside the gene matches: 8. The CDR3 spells CASSVGVAGVWETQYF. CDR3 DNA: TGTGCCAGCAGCGTAGGAGTAGCGGGAGTGTGGGAGACCCAGTACTTC. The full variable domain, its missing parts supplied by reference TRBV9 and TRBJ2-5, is DSGVTQTPKHLITATGQRVTLRCSPRSGDLSVYWYQQSLDQGLQFLIQYYNGEERAKGNILERFSAQQFPDLHSELNLSSLELGDSALYFCASSVGVAGVWETQYFGPGTRLLVL.